This T cell receptor beta chain was identified during a study of cytomegalovirus exposure and HLA in healthy donors. General observations from the study: The study carried out a later analysis of TCR beta sequences. It associated 16,951 of them with specific HLA alleles at a false discovery rate of 0.05.

Trimming left V 1 base short and J 8 bases short, with 21 bases between. The length of the CDR3 is 16 residues. Germline CDR1 and CDR2: SGHRS and YFSETQ. Healthy bone marrow donors made up the donor group. The PCR was carried out with 60 Vbeta primers and 13 Jbeta primers. Assay used: immunoSEQ multiplex PCR; TCRdb lists only in-frame clones, some missing. Here the sample spans about 140,000 clones, around three quarters being singletons. With regard to this clone: Its antigen is undetermined.

The source of this sequence is a male donor in good health and CMV-seronegative. The chain uses TRBV5-1 and TRBJ1-2; the D is unclear. The sample taken for sequencing was PBMCs. The CDR3 is CASSLTVGVPVEGYTF. CDR3 sequence (DNA): TGCGCCAGCAGCTTGACTGTCGGGGTCCCCGTAGAAGGCTACACCTTC.